The 5 T cell receptor beta chains below were found in one sample sequenced in a study of blood T cell repertoires in COVID-19. Repertoires were generated with immunoSEQ multiplex PCR, while TCRdb's copy carries only in-frame clones and drops some. Counted here are around 15,000 clones, about 90% occurring once; the ten biggest clones make up approximately 3%. Sequences were obtained from peripheral blood. All receptors come from a human donor in a cohort sampled during active COVID-19.

V usage is TRBV5-4 and J usage is TRBJ1-3; no firm D call. The CDR3 runs 13 residues. Trimming removed 6 bases at V and 3 bases at J, with 10 bases between. Germline CDR1 is SGHNT and CDR2 is YYREEE (reference sequence). CDR3 nucleotide sequence: TGTGCCAGCACCCTAGCCGGTGGAAACACCATATATTTT. As protein: CASTLAGGNTIYF.

The chain couples TRBV12-5 to TRBJ2-7; a possible D gene is TRBD2 (6 bases). Looked up from germline, CDR1 is LGHNT and CDR2 is FRNRAP. V was shortened by 8 bases and J by 4 bases, with 18 bases between the two germline ends. CDR3 size: 14 residues. The CDR3 loop reads CASLRGSGSYEQYF. DNA of the CDR3: TGTGCTAGTCTTCGGGGGAGTGGATCATACGAGCAGTACTTC.

The chain recombines TRBV5-6 with TRBJ1-2, with D uncertain. The CDR3 loop spans 13 amino acids. CDR1 is SGHDT, CDR2 YYEEEE, per germline. V dropped 0 bases and J dropped 8 bases, with 11 bases sitting between them. The CDR3: CASSLAATNGYTF. The CDR3 bases are TGTGCCAGCAGCTTGGCTGCAACTAACGGCTACACCTTC.

This sequence joins TRBV27 and TRBJ1-1, with 7 bases lining up with TRBD1. The CDR3 contains 14 residues. Germline V CDR1 and CDR2: MNHEY, SMNVEV (reference sequence). V dropped 5 bases and J dropped 4; count of bases not matched to a gene: 7. The CDR3 protein is CASSTRQGSTEAFF. The CDR3 DNA sequence: TGTGCCAGCAGTACACGACAGGGATCCACTGAAGCTTTCTTT.

This chain links TRBV20-1 with TRBJ1-1; D gene unclear. V lost 6 bases, J lost 7 bases, and 12 bases lay in between. The CDR3 extends over 11 amino acids. Germline V CDR1 and CDR2: DFQATT, SNEGSKA (reference sequence). DNA of the CDR3: TGCAGTGCGCCCGACGGGTATGAAGCTTTCTTT. Translated: CSAPDGYEAFF.